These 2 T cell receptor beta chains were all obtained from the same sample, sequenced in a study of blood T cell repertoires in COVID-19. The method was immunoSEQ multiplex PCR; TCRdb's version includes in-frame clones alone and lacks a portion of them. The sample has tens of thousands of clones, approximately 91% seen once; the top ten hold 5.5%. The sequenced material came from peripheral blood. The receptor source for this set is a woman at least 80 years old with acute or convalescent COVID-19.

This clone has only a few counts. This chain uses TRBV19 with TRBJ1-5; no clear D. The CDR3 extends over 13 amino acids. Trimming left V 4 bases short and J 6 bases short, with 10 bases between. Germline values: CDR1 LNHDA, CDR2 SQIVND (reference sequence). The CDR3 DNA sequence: TGTGCCAGTAGTAGACTGCCGGTTCAGCCCCAGCATTTT. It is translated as CASSRLPVQPQHF.

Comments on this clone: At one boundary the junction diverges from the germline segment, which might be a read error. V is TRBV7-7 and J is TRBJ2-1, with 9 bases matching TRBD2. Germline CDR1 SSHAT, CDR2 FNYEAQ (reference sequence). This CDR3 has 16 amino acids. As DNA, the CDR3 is TGTGCTAGCAGCTTAGCTCCGTCTAGCGGGGCGAATGAGCAGTTCTTC. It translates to CASSLAPSSGANEQFF.